The rows below give T cell receptor beta chains drawn from one sample of a study of blood T cells in healthy people across ages. TCRdb re-called the 5' RACE reads through MiXCR, storing one row per CDR3 protein. The table has 600,000 to 1,000,000 distinct CDR3 sequences, 20% to 30% seen once; the top ten hold 3% to 4%. These data were also filed under a second study, of T cells of mothers and their children.

The specimen sequenced was blood. These receptors all come from a boy between 10 and 17 years old in good health. The CDR3 runs from the conserved cysteine through the conserved F or W. The D gene is left open where the match is weak. Rows may omit the clone size; those that give it use once, few, many or a size class.

J | D | V | size | CDR3 | DNA
TRBJ2-7 | TRBD1 | TRBV4-3 | few | CASSHALRDSNYEQYF | TGCGCCAGCAGCCACGCGCTCCGGGACAGCAACTACGAGCAGTACTTC
TRBJ2-1 | TRBD2 | TRBV28 | few | CASGGGLNEQFF | TGTGCCAGCGGGGGGGGTCTCAATGAGCAGTTCTTC
TRBJ2-5 | TRBD1 | TRBV9 | NA | CASSVGDRGGQETQYF | TGTGCCAGCAGCGTGGGAGACAGGGGAGGACAAGAGACCCAGTACTTC
TRBJ2-1 | TRBD1 | TRBV20-1 | few | CSAEARTGGDEQFF | TGCAGTGCGGAGGCCCGGACAGGGGGTGATGAGCAGTTCTTC
TRBJ2-7 | TRBD2 | TRBV20-1 | NA | CSARLAGPSQYF | TGCAGTGCTAGACTAGCGGGACCCTCTCAGTACTTC
TRBJ2-1 | NA | TRBV7-9 | few | CASSRPGTHSYNEQFF | TGTGCCAGCAGCCGGCCCGGGACCCACTCCTACAATGAGCAGTTCTTC
TRBJ2-1 | NA | TRBV9 | NA | CASGPGLPNEQFF | TGTGCCAGCGGACCGGGACTCCCCAATGAGCAGTTCTTC
TRBJ1-5 | NA | TRBV20-1 | NA | CSARGQGRLQPQHF | TGCAGTGCTAGAGGGCAGGGTAGACTCCAGCCCCAGCATTTT
TRBJ2-3 | TRBD1 | TRBV20-1 | NA | CSAPHHRGGTDTQYF | TGCAGTGCTCCCCATCACAGGGGAGGCACAGATACGCAGTATTTT
TRBJ2-7 | NA | TRBV5-1 | few | CASSPPLSDEQYF | TGCGCCAGCAGCCCACCTCTAAGCGACGAGCAGTACTTC
TRBJ2-1 | NA | TRBV4-2 | NA | CASSQDGLAALNNEQFF | TGTGCCAGCAGCCAAGATGGTTTAGCGGCCCTCAACAATGAGCAGTTCTTC
TRBJ2-5 | NA | TRBV6-2/TRBV6-3 | few | CASGDEWETQYF | TGTGCCAGCGGGGACGAGTGGGAGACCCAGTACTTC
TRBJ1-2 | TRBD1 | TRBV3-1 | NA | CASSQGTGKEVYYGYTF | TGTGCCAGCAGCCAAGGGACAGGGAAGGAGGTGTACTATGGCTACACCTTC
TRBJ2-5 | NA | TRBV7-2 | NA | CASGLVVTDQETQYF | TGTGCCAGCGGCTTAGTAGTCACGGACCAAGAGACCCAGTACTTC
TRBJ2-1 | TRBD2 | TRBV7-3 | many | CASSFYGLAGEQFF | TGTGCCAGCAGCTTCTACGGACTAGCTGGCGAGCAGTTCTTC
TRBJ2-5 | NA | TRBV7-2 | NA | CASSLSGSPGQETQYF | TGTGCCAGCAGCTTATCCGGGTCCCCAGGGCAAGAGACCCAGTACTTC
TRBJ2-5 | NA | TRBV6-5 | few | CASGGKGTQYF | TGTGCCAGCGGGGGGAAGGGGACCCAGTACTTC
TRBJ1-5 | TRBD1 | TRBV7-2 | once | CASSLGIQGSQHF | TGTGCCAGCAGCTTAGGGATACAGGGGTCCCAGCATTTT
TRBJ1-2 | TRBD1 | TRBV6-5 | NA | CASSSGTGAYGHTF | TGTGCCAGCAGCTCCGGGACAGGGGCCTATGGCCACACCTTC
TRBJ2-5 | NA | TRBV29-1 | NA | CRSLGPGETQYF | TGCAGGAGCCTGGGGCCGGGGGAGACCCAGTACTTC
TRBJ1-1 | NA | TRBV6-5 | few | CASSPLFNTEAFF | TGTGCCAGCAGTCCCCTTTTTAACACTGAAGCTTTCTTT
TRBJ2-2 | TRBD2 | TRBV19 | NA | CASRVSSGSETGELFF | TGTGCCAGTAGGGTCTCTAGCGGGAGTGAGACCGGGGAGCTGTTTTTT
TRBJ1-1 | NA | TRBV5-6 | few | CASSFRAANTEAFF | TGTGCCAGCAGCTTTAGGGCAGCAAACACTGAAGCTTTCTTT
TRBJ2-3 | TRBD2 | TRBV2 | few | CASKGGRPDTQYF | TGTGCCAGCAAAGGCGGGAGGCCAGATACGCAGTATTTT
TRBJ2-1 | NA | TRBV4-3 | NA | CASSQQMYCLSGGEQFF | TGCGCCAGCAGCCAACAGATGTACTGCCTATCGGGTGGGGAGCAGTTCTTC
TRBJ2-7 | NA | TRBV29-1 | few | CSVPGTSNPDEQYF | TGCAGCGTACCCGGGACCTCAAACCCCGACGAGCAGTACTTC
TRBJ1-5 | NA | TRBV5-6 | NA | CASSLEGIYQPQHF | TGTGCCAGCAGCTTGGAGGGGATATATCAGCCCCAGCATTTT
TRBJ2-3 | TRBD1 | TRBV5-1 | few | CASSPPQGANTDTQYF | TGCGCCAGCAGCCCTCCACAGGGGGCCAACACAGATACGCAGTATTTT
TRBJ2-5 | NA | TRBV5-1 | few | CASRPGTQETQYF | TGCGCCAGCAGACCGGGAACCCAAGAGACCCAGTACTTC
TRBJ1-5 | TRBD1 | TRBV20-1 | NA | CSARAGDSDLWGGNQPQHF | TGCAGTGCTAGAGCAGGGGACAGTGATCTCTGGGGGGGCAATCAGCCCCAGCATTTT
TRBJ2-5 | TRBD2 | TRBV3-1 | NA | CASSQADGGRQETQYF | TGTGCCAGCAGCCAAGCTGACGGGGGGAGACAAGAGACCCAGTACTTC
TRBJ2-3 | NA | TRBV18 | NA | CASSPPTTTDTQYF | TGTGCCAGCTCACCACCGACCACCACAGATACGCAGTATTTT
TRBJ1-1 | NA | TRBV20-1 | few | CSARQTGLGTEAFF | TGCAGTGCTAGACAAACAGGGCTTGGTACTGAAGCTTTCTTT
TRBJ1-6 | TRBD1 | TRBV28 | few | CASSVLDRVGSPLHF | TGTGCCAGCAGTGTGCTAGACAGGGTCGGGTCACCCCTCCACTTT
TRBJ2-7 | TRBD2 | TRBV7-2 | NA | CASSIGTTYEQYF | TGTGCCAGCAGCATCGGGACTACCTACGAGCAGTACTTC
TRBJ2-5 | TRBD1 | TRBV6-5 | NA | CASSHPNTGGQETQYF | TGTGCCAGCAGTCACCCCAATACAGGGGGGCAAGAGACCCAGTACTTC
TRBJ1-1 | NA | TRBV11-2 | NA | CASSESGENTEAFF | TGTGCCAGCAGCGAATCGGGGGAGAACACTGAAGCTTTCTTT
TRBJ2-1 | NA | TRBV18 | NA | CASSPKSPLISYNEQFF | TGTGCCAGCTCACCAAAAAGCCCCTTGATTTCCTACAATGAGCAGTTCTTC
TRBJ2-7 | NA | TRBV12-3/TRBV12-4 | many | CASSLVQGYEQYF | TGTGCTAGCAGCTTAGTACAGGGTTACGAGCAGTACTTC
TRBJ2-7 | NA | TRBV7-9 | NA | CASSSPQGVVDEQYF | TGTGCCAGCAGCTCCCCTCAGGGTGTCGTCGACGAGCAGTACTTC
TRBJ2-5 | TRBD2 | TRBV13 | NA | CASKRSLAEETQYF | TGTGCCAGCAAAAGAAGTCTAGCGGAAGAGACCCAGTACTTC
TRBJ2-3 | NA | TRBV27 | few | CASSYRGSGPTDTQYF | TGTGCCAGCAGTTACCGAGGGAGCGGACCCACAGATACGCAGTATTTT
TRBJ2-1 | TRBD2 | TRBV7-9 | few | CASSRERGAPYEQFF | TGTGCCAGCAGCAGAGAGCGGGGGGCCCCTTATGAGCAGTTCTTC
TRBJ1-2 | NA | TRBV14 | NA | CASSPGNLYGYTF | TGTGCCAGCAGCCCTGGGAACCTCTATGGCTACACCTTC
TRBJ2-1 | TRBD2 | TRBV5-1 | once | CASSQGSGGSSYNEQFF | TGCGCCAGCAGTCAGGGTTCGGGAGGGAGCTCCTACAATGAGCAGTTCTTC
TRBJ2-7 | NA | TRBV6-2/TRBV6-3 | few | CASAYIGRLGYEQYF | TGTGCCAGCGCTTATATCGGGAGACTCGGCTACGAGCAGTACTTC
TRBJ1-2 | NA | TRBV7-8 | few | CATGRTANYGYTF | TGTGCCACCGGGAGGACGGCTAACTATGGCTACACCTTC
TRBJ2-3 | TRBD2 | TRBV5-1 | NA | CASNGLGIRTDTQYF | TGCGCCAGCAACGGACTAGGGATCCGAACAGATACGCAGTATTTT
TRBJ2-7 | TRBD1 | TRBV7-8 | NA | CASSPGQGGDEQYF | TGTGCCAGCAGCCCCGGACAGGGAGGAGACGAGCAGTACTTC
TRBJ2-2 | TRBD2 | TRBV27 | few | CASSLLEPRGDTGELFF | TGTGCCAGCAGTTTACTGGAACCTCGGGGGGACACCGGGGAGCTGTTTTTT
TRBJ2-1 | TRBD2 | TRBV28 | few | CATLWREGEQFF | TGTGCCACCCTATGGAGGGAGGGGGAGCAGTTCTTC